This T cell receptor beta chain was identified in a study of cytotoxic CD8 clonotypes in ibrutinib-treated CLL listed by TCRdb under 2021. In terms of the full investigation: The cohort included roughly 15 treatment-naive and eleven to twelve relapsed/refractory patients; approximately 17 were IGHV unmutated. Partial responses were observed in around 25 patients and complete responses in 2; after a median follow-up of around 68 months, remission was maintained in 15 or so patients and progression was observed in 12. Response samples were taken after a median of approximately 13 months on treatment, ranging from roughly 6 to 36 months. Samples averaged roughly 280,000 productive templates and 94,082 productive rearrangements. Of the 85 to 90 participants in the trial, 20 to 30 had longitudinal samples available. Cryopreserved peripheral blood mononuclear cells were collected at three points: before therapy, at response, and at either sustained remission or disease progression. Overall study outcomes, separate from this receptor: Public clonotypes were rare and either shrank or stayed stable during treatment, and the rise in clonality at ibrutinib response reflected expansion of private clonotypes. Sampling times were not matched between patients in sustained remission and patients whose disease was progressing, and lymph node repertoires were not examined. An increase in clonality was observed at ibrutinib response, with clonality remaining stable during sustained remission and falling back toward baseline at progression. Baseline clonality exceeded that of age-matched healthy donors and correlated strongly with circulating CD8+ T-cell counts.

Note on this clone: Its antigen is still unknown. Within one base of it there is no much larger clone, and no base qualities were kept.

For TCR beta library preparation, approximately 2 micrograms of genomic DNA was extracted from cryopreserved PBMCs. Longitudinal blood samples from CLL patients on ibrutinib monotherapy underwent high-throughput TCR beta sequencing. The patients took part in an open-label, single-center phase 2 trial of ibrutinib monotherapy. The goal of deep resolution MiSeq sequencing was a depth between 1 in 1 million and 1 in 200,000 T cells, and coverage averaged 10x per clonotype. TCR beta libraries were generated with the immunoSEQ hsTCRB Kit. The authors' analysis ran thus. The data were analyzed with ImmunoSEQ Analyzer and ImmunoSEQ Data Assistant, and V, D and J gene assignments followed IMGT definitions. Clonality, which ranges from 0 to 1, was calculated by subtracting the normalized Shannon entropy of productive rearrangement frequencies from one. Public clonotype analysis was restricted to overrepresented clonotypes comprising at least 0.05% of each patient's repertoire. Some 13 age-matched healthy donor repertoires from immuneACCESS served as clonality controls. TCRdb provides this immuneACCESS table in a form limited to in-frame rearrangements. Some clones are lacking; in checked studies, under half of them reflect an unresolved V gene, and why the rest are absent is not known. The DNA was the basis for D and trimming; V, J and clone size are from that table. Here the sample has 20,000 to 25,000 clones; 74% occur a single time. In total, the top ten clones hold about a quarter of the sample.

CDR1 and CDR2 were assigned from the germline V gene as SGDLS and YYNGEE. At the junction V is shortened by 1 base and J by 2 bases, with 13 bases in between. The CDR3, from cysteine to phenylalanine, totals 16 residues. Only CDR3 DNA remains: 48 bases, in frame from the first base. This TCR was sampled from a human donor with chronic lymphocytic leukemia. The sample here was PBMCs, taken before ibrutinib treatment. This chain joins TRBV9 to TRBJ1-3; the D gene is unclear. CDR3 protein: CASSVSGLIAGNTIYF. At the DNA level, the sequence is TGTGCCAGCAGCGTATCCGGTTTGATCGCTGGAAACACCATATATTTT.